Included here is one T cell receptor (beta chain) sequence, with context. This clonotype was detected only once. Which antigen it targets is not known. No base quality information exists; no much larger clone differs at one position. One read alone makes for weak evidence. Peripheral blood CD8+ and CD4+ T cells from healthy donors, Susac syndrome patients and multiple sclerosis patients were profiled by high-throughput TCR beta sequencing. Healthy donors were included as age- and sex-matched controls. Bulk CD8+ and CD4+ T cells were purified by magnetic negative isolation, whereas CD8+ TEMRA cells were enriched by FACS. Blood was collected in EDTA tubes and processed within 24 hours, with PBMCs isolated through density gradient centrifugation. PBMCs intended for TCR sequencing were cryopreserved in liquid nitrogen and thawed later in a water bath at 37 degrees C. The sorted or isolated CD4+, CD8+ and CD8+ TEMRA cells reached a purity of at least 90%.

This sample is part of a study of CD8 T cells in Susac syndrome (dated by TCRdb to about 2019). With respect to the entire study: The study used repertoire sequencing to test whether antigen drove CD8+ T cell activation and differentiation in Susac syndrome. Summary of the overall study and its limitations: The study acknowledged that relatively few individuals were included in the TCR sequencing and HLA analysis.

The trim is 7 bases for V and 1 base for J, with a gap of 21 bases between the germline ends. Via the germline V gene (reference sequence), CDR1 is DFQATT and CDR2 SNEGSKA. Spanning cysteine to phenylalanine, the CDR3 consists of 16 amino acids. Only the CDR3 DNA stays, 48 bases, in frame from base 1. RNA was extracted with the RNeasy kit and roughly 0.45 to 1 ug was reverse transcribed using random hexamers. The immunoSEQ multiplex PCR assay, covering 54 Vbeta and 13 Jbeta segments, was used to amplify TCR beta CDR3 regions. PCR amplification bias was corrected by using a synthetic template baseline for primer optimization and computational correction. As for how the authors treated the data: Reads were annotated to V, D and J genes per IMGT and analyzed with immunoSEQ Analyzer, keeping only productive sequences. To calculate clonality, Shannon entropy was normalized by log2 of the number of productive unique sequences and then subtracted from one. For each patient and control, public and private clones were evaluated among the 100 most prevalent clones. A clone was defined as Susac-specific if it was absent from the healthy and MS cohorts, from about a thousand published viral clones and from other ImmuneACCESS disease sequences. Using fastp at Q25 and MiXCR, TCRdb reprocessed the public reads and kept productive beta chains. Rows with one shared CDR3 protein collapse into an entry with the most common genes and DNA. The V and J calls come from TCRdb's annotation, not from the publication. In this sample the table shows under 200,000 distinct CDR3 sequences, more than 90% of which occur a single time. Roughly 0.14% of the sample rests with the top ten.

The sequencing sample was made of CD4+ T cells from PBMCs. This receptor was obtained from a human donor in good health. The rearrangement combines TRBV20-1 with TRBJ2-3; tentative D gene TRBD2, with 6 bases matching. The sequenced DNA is TGCAGTGGACAATCTTGGGGGACTCCGGGCACAGATACGCAGTATTTT. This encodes CSGQSWGTPGTDTQYF.